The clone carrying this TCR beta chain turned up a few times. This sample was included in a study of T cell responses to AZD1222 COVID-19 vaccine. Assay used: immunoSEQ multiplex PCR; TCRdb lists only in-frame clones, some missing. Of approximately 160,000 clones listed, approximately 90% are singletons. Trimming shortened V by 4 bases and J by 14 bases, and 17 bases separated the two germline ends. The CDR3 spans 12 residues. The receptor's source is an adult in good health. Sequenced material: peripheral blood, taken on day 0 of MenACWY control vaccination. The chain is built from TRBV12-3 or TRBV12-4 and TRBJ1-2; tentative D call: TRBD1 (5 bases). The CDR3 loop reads CASSSRTLPPTF. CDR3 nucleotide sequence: TGTGCCAGCAGTTCGCGGACACTCCCCCCGACCTTC.